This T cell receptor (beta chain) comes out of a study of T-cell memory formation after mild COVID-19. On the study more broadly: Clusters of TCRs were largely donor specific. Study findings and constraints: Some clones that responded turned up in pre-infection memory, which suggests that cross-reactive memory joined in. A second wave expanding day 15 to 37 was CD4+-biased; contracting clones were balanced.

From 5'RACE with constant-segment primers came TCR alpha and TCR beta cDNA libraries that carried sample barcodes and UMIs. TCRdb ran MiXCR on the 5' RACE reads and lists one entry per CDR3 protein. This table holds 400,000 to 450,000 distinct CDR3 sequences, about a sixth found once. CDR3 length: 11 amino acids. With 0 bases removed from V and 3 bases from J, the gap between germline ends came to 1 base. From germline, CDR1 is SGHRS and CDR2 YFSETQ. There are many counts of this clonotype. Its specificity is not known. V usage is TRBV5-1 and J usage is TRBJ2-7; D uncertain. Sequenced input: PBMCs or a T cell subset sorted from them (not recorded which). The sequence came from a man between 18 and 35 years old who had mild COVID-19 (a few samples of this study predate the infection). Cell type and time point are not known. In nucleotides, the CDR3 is TGCGCCAGCAGCTTGGACTACGAGCAGTACTTC. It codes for CASSLDYEQYF. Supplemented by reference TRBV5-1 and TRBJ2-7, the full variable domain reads KAGVTQTPRYLIKTRGQQVTLSCSPISGHRSVSWYQQTPGQGLQFLFEYFSETQRNKGNFPGRFSGRQFSNSRSEMNVSTLELGDSALYLCASSLDYEQYFGPGTRLTVT.